The 19 T cell receptor beta chains given below trace back to one sample, sequenced in a study of PD-1 blockade in classical Hodgkin lymphoma. Time point: newly diagnosed, previously untreated cHL patient sample. Only in-frame clones appear in the TCRdb table, and some are missing; sequencing was by immunoSEQ multiplex PCR. The repertoire holds around 50,000 clones, with roughly 93% as singletons. The specimen sequenced was peripheral blood mononuclear cells (PBMCs). These receptors all come from a human donor with classical Hodgkin lymphoma.

The chain couples TRBV11-2 to TRBJ2-2; 10 nucleotides align to TRBD2. This CDR3 contains 19 residues. Germline CDR1 SGHAT, CDR2 FQNNGV. The V segment lost 2 bases and the J segment 0 bases; nucleotides outside the gene matches: 9. CDR3 amino acids: CASSLITGLAASNTGELFF. CDR3 DNA sequence: TGTGCCAGCAGCTTAATCACTGGACTAGCGGCCTCGAACACCGGGGAGCTGTTTTTT.

V and J are TRBV6-1 and TRBJ1-1; TRBD1 is a possible D gene (6 bases). Between the trimmed V and J ends, which lost 8 bases and 2 bases, there was a span of 18 bases. CDR3 size: 15 residues. CDR1 is MNHNS, CDR2 SASEGT, per germline. The CDR3 DNA sequence: TGTGCCAGCGCGAACGCCAGGGGAGGTAACACTGAAGCTTTCTTT. It codes for CASANARGGNTEAFF.

The chain links TRBV11-2 to TRBJ2-6; 9 nucleotides align to TRBD2. Looked up from germline, CDR1 is SGHAT and CDR2 is FQNNGV. V dropped 8 bases and J dropped 0; count of bases not matched to a gene: 11. The length of the CDR3 is 18 residues. CDR3 protein: CASLAGVLLGSGANVLTF. CDR3 coding DNA: TGTGCCAGCTTAGCGGGAGTGTTGTTAGGCTCTGGGGCCAACGTCCTGACTTTC.

This chain links TRBV19 with TRBJ2-7; 7 bases are shared with TRBD2. The germline CDR1 and CDR2 sequences are LNHDA and SQIVND (reference sequence). V lost 7 bases and J lost 1; bases outside the gene matches: 7. This CDR3 region has 14 residues. CDR3 DNA sequence: TGTGCCAGTACCCTAGCGGCTGGATCCTACGAGCAGTACTTC. As protein: CASTLAAGSYEQYF.

This clone is a singleton in its sample. The chain recombines TRBV7-3 with TRBJ2-2; TRBD1 might be the D (6 bases). The ends were cut back, 5 bases at V and 8 bases at J, with 9 bases in the middle. The germline V gene encodes CDR1 SGHTA and CDR2 FQGTGA. This CDR3 spans 12 amino acids. CDR3 sequence (DNA): TGTGCCAGCAGCCCCAGGGGAGGGGAGCTGTTTTTT. Amino acid sequence: CASSPRGGELFF.

The V and J genes are TRBV28 and TRBJ2-7; TRBD1 agrees at 10 bases. The CDR3 totals 13 residues. The V segment lost 5 bases and the J segment 7 bases; nucleotides outside the gene matches: 5. Per the germline V gene, CDR1 is MDHEN and CDR2 is SYDVKM. The CDR3 DNA follows: TGTGCCAGCAGTCCGGGACAGGGGAGGGAGCAGTACGTC. Protein: CASSPGQGREQYV.

This chain connects TRBV18 to TRBJ2-2, with 14 positions matching TRBD2. CDR1 is KGHSH and CDR2 is LQKENI in the germline V gene. The CDR3 sequence is 15 residues long. Germline trimming cut 8 bases from V and 4 bases from J; bases unmatched to any gene: 3. The CDR3 loop reads CASQGLAGVTGELFF. CDR3 in DNA: TGTGCCAGCCAGGGACTAGCGGGAGTCACCGGGGAGCTGTTTTTT.

The chain is built from TRBV6-1 and TRBJ2-7; a weak D match, TRBD1 (6 bases). The V gene's germline CDR1 is MNHNS and CDR2 SASEGT. The CDR3 runs to 15 residues. V lost 3 bases, J lost 1 base, and 13 bases lay in between. The CDR3 loop reads CASSDLTGRSYEQYF. The CDR3 coding sequence is TGTGCCAGCAGTGACTTGACAGGAAGATCCTACGAGCAGTACTTC.

This chain uses TRBV9 with TRBJ2-7; TRBD2 is a possible D gene (5 bases). V was trimmed by 0 bases and J by 0 bases, leaving 10 bases between them. This CDR3 contains 15 residues. Germline V gene sequence: CDR1 SGDLS, CDR2 YYNGEE. This CDR3 reads CASSVEASSSYEQYF. CDR3 coding DNA: TGTGCCAGCAGCGTAGAAGCTAGCAGCTCCTACGAGCAGTACTTC.

A remark on this clone: In the same sample, other DNA sequences code for this CDR3. This rearrangement joins TRBV19 to TRBJ1-1, with D perhaps TRBD1 (5 bases). V lost 3 bases, J lost 4 bases, and 15 bases lay in between. CDR3 length equals 15 residues. Germline loops: CDR1 LNHDA, CDR2 SQIVND (reference sequence). This CDR3 is CASSILQGRGTEAFF. The DNA of the CDR3 is TGTGCCAGTAGTATCCTTCAGGGACGGGGCACTGAAGCTTTCTTT.

V and J are TRBV19 and TRBJ1-2; tentative D call: TRBD1 (5 bases). The CDR3 totals 15 residues. The V end lost 5 bases, the J end lost 0 bases, and 13 bases lay between the germline ends. Germline V gives CDR1 LNHDA, CDR2 SQIVND (reference sequence). CDR3 bases: TGTGCCAGTAGTCCGCCCAGGGCTCCTAACTATGGCTACACCTTC. It specifies CASSPPRAPNYGYTF. The full variable domain, rest sourced from reference TRBV19 and TRBJ1-2, is DGGITQSPKYLFRKEGQNVTLSCEQNLNHDAMYWYRQDPGQGLRLIYYSQIVNDFQKGDIAEGYSVSREKKESFPLTVTSAQKNPTAFYLCASSPPRAPNYGYTFGSGTRLTVV.

The chain carries TRBV5-1 and TRBJ2-5; 8 nucleotides line up with TRBD1. V trimming: 7 bases; J trimming: 5 bases; junction bases outside the gene matches: 7. Germline loops: CDR1 SGHRS, CDR2 YFSETQ. The CDR3 spans 13 residues. The CDR3 sequence: CASSGQGLETQYF. The CDR3 DNA reads as TGCGCCAGCTCAGGACAGGGACTGGAGACCCAGTACTTC.

J is TRBJ2-2 and V is TRBV9, with D perhaps TRBD2 (6 bases). The V gene's germline CDR1 is SGDLS and CDR2 YYNGEE. CDR3 length equals 16 residues. The ends were cut back, 2 bases at V and 2 bases at J, with 13 bases in the middle. The CDR3 loop reads CASSVNSGLNTGELFF. CDR3 DNA sequence: TGTGCCAGCAGCGTTAATAGCGGATTAAACACCGGGGAGCTGTTTTTT.

V is TRBV4-1 and J is TRBJ1-1; D not resolved. Trimming removed 2 bases from V and 7 bases from J, with 11 bases in between. Looked up from germline, CDR1 is MGHRA and CDR2 is YSYEKL. The CDR3 loop spans 13 amino acids. This CDR3 is CASSQRSTNEAFF. CDR3 bases: TGCGCCAGCAGCCAACGGTCGACTAATGAAGCTTTCTTT.

The gene calls are TRBV5-1 and TRBJ2-1; 10 nucleotides match TRBD2. The length of the CDR3 is 18 residues. Germline assignment: CDR1 SGHRS and CDR2 YFSETQ. V dropped 4 bases and J dropped 4; count of bases not matched to a gene: 14. The CDR3 DNA reads as TGCGCCAGCAGCAAGGAGGGGTATGGACTAGCGGTGTACAATGAGCAGTTCTTC. This gives the protein CASSKEGYGLAVYNEQFF.

V and J are TRBV9 and TRBJ1-1; D not certain. Germline CDR1 reads SGDLS; CDR2 reads YYNGEE. The ends were cut back, 3 bases at V and 5 bases at J, with 17 bases in the middle. The CDR3 extends over 15 amino acids. The CDR3 DNA is TGTGCCAGCAGCGCCGGGCGGGGAGGGAGAACTGAAGCTTTCTTT. Residues: CASSAGRGGRTEAFF.

This clone was seen once. The V gene is TRBV11-3, the J gene TRBJ2-5; perhaps TRBD2 as D (5 bases). V was cut by 8 bases and J by 4 bases, with 11 bases left in between. Germline CDR1 SGHNT, CDR2 YENEEA. The CDR3 covers 12 residues. The CDR3 loop reads CASARGRETQYF. The CDR3 region has the DNA TGTGCCAGCGCCCGGGGAAGAGAGACCCAGTACTTC.

The chain combines TRBV9 with TRBJ1-5; D is uncertain. There are 13 residues in the CDR3. CDR1 SGDLS and CDR2 YYNGEE come from the germline V gene. V dropped 2 bases and J dropped 4 bases, with 7 bases sitting between them. This CDR3 reads CASSVRENQPQHF. The CDR3 DNA follows: TGTGCCAGCAGCGTGCGGGAGAATCAGCCCCAGCATTTT.

V gene TRBV11-2 combines with J gene TRBJ1-4; the D is unclear. Trimming removed 3 bases at V and 10 bases at J, with 12 bases between. There are 13 residues in the CDR3. Germline values: CDR1 SGHAT, CDR2 FQNNGV. The CDR3 region has the DNA TGTGCCAGCAGCTTCCCCGCCGGGAGAAAACTGTTTTTT. It yields the protein CASSFPAGRKLFF.